The next 15 T cell receptor beta chains were all read from a single sample in a study of blood T cell repertoires in COVID-19. TCRdb's table, derived via immunoSEQ multiplex PCR, lists solely in-frame clones and lacks some. The sample yields tens of thousands of clones, around three quarters seen once. Sequenced sample: peripheral blood. The receptor set was obtained from a man in his 60s with active or convalescent COVID-19.

The CDR3 loop reads CASSLEWSGKETQYF. The CDR3 coding sequence is TGTGCCAGCAGCTTGGAATGGTCAGGGAAAGAGACCCAGTACTTC. This chain links TRBV11-2 with TRBJ2-5, with D perhaps TRBD1 (5 bases). Germline V gene sequence: CDR1 SGHAT, CDR2 FQNNGV. The CDR3 runs to 15 residues. Trimming took off 3 bases at V and 3 bases at J, with 14 bases between the two ends. The full variable domain, completed using reference TRBV11-2 and TRBJ2-5, is EAGVAQSPRYKIIEKRQSVAFWCNPISGHATLYWYQQILGQGPKLLIQFQNNGVVDDSQLPKDRFSAERLKGVDSTLKIQPAKLEDSAVYLCASSLEWSGKETQYFGPGTRLLVL.

The chain carries TRBV9 and TRBJ2-1; D perhaps matches TRBD2 (5 bases). CDR1 and CDR2 (germline): SGDLS, YYNGEE. V was cut by 4 bases and J by 10 bases, with 15 bases left in between. There are 13 residues in the CDR3. CDR3 in DNA: TGTGCCAGCAGCCCAGCGGACCTACTAGAGCAGTTCTTC. Amino acid sequence: CASSPADLLEQFF.

The J gene is TRBJ1-1, the V gene TRBV6-1, with a tentative D call TRBD1 (5 bases). The CDR3 totals 14 residues. V dropped 2 bases and J dropped 0 bases, with 7 bases sitting between them. Germline CDR1 and CDR2: MNHNS and SASEGT. In DNA form, the CDR3 reads TGTGCCAGCAGTGAAAAGACAGTGAACACTGAAGCTTTCTTT. It specifies CASSEKTVNTEAFF.

This chain links TRBV12-2 with TRBJ1-2. TRBV12-2 is a pseudogene segment. The CDR3 runs to 20 residues. CDR3 nucleotide sequence: TGTGCAAGTCGCGCGAAGTCATTCGGGCTTACGGGCGGGTTGAACTATGGCTACACCTTC. Its protein is CASRAKSFGLTGGLNYGYTF.

The chain has TRBV7-8 and TRBJ2-7; perhaps TRBD2 as D (5 bases). V was shortened by 0 bases and J by 4 bases, with 13 bases between the two germline ends. Germline values: CDR1 SGHVS, CDR2 FQNEAQ. The CDR3 totals 15 residues. The CDR3 DNA sequence: TGTGCCAGCAGCTTAGCGCGGGCCCGAAGATACGAGCAGTACTTC. Translating gives CASSLARARRYEQYF.

The gene calls are TRBV19 and TRBJ2-7, with TRBD1 identical over 9 bases. Germline CDR1 reads LNHDA; CDR2 reads SQIVND (reference sequence). The CDR3 is made up of 15 amino acids. J was trimmed by 0 bases and V by 5 bases; bases with no gene match: 5. In DNA form, the CDR3 reads TGTGCCAGTAGTTCCGGGACAGGGAGCTCCTACGAGCAGTACTTC. Translated, it gives CASSSGTGSSYEQYF.

The genes are TRBV4-2 and TRBJ1-2; D gene unclear. CDR1 is LGHNA, CDR2 YNFKEQ, per germline. This CDR3 is 15 amino acids long. V lost 1 base to trimming and J lost 3 bases, with 12 bases between them. The CDR3 nucleotides read TGTGCCAGCAGCCAAGTCCCGCAGGCCCACTATGGCTACACCTTC. Amino acid sequence: CASSQVPQAHYGYTF.

The chain is built from TRBV3-1 (or the pseudogene TRBV3-2) and TRBJ2-7; possible D gene TRBD1, 5 bases. V lost 4 bases and J lost 2, with 15 bases in between. This CDR3 has 15 residues. CDR1 and CDR2 from the germline V gene are LGHDT and YNNKEL (reference sequence). The CDR3 spells CASSPPWTSTYEQYF. DNA for the CDR3: TGTGCCAGCAGCCCTCCGTGGACATCGACCTACGAGCAGTACTTC.

This clone came up many times. This chain links TRBV7-3 with TRBJ2-2; no clear D gene. Germline-derived CDR1 and CDR2 are SGHTA and FQGTGA. The CDR3 totals 13 residues. Deletions cut 2 bases from V and 8 bases from J, with 9 bases between. This CDR3 reads CASSLSGEGELFF. Written as DNA, the CDR3 is TGTGCCAGCAGCTTATCCGGAGAGGGGGAGCTGTTTTTT.

V usage is TRBV3-1 (or the pseudogene TRBV3-2) and J usage is TRBJ1-5; tentatively, D is TRBD1 (5 bases). This CDR3 has 14 amino acids. Trimming took 4 bases from V and 3 from J, leaving 10 bases between them. Germline V CDR1 and CDR2: LGHDT, YNNKEL (reference sequence). CDR3 region: CASSPQGVNQPQHF. CDR3 in DNA: TGTGCCAGCAGCCCTCAGGGCGTCAATCAGCCCCAGCATTTT.

The chain is built from TRBV7-9 and TRBJ2-5; maybe TRBD1 (6 bases). The CDR3 runs 13 residues. V dropped 3 bases and J dropped 3 bases, with 8 bases sitting between them. From germline, CDR1 is SEHNR and CDR2 FQNEAQ (reference sequence). The CDR3 nucleotides are TGTGCCAGCAGCTTTGCAGGGGAAGAGACCCAGTACTTC. Protein: CASSFAGEETQYF.

The chain is built from TRBV19 and TRBJ1-1; 7 nucleotides align to TRBD1. CDR1 is LNHDA and CDR2 is SQIVND in the germline V gene (reference sequence). CDR3 size: 16 residues. The junction had 13 bases not matched to a gene; V was cut back by 6 bases and J by 3 bases. The CDR3 coding sequence is TGTGCCAGTAGGCAGGGGGTTGGGGGGATGTACACTGAAGCTTTCTTT. Translation gives CASRQGVGGMYTEAFF.

The gene calls are TRBV30 and TRBJ1-2; TRBD1 matches 8 bases. Germline values: CDR1 GTSNPN, CDR2 SVGIG (reference sequence). Unmatched junction bases numbered 7, after V lost 5 bases and J lost 2 bases. The CDR3 spans 14 residues. Written as DNA, the CDR3 is TGTGCCTGGGCCAGGGGGCGGGTGAACTATGGCTACACCTTC. Its protein is CAWARGRVNYGYTF.

This clone was detected a few times. The genes are TRBV5-8 and TRBJ2-7, with D perhaps TRBD2 (6 bases). CDR1 and CDR2 from the germline V gene are SGHTS and YDEGEE. This CDR3 has 16 residues. V was trimmed by 2 bases and J by 3 bases, leaving 18 bases between them. The DNA for the CDR3 is TGTGCCAGCAGCTTTCGGACTCCTCTGGGGGGCTACGAGCAGTACTTC. This sequence encodes CASSFRTPLGGYEQYF.

The rearrangement uses TRBV6-5 and TRBJ2-1; possible D gene TRBD1, 5 bases. Looked up from germline, CDR1 is MNHEY and CDR2 is SVGAGI. Trimming pared 2 bases from V and 6 bases from J, leaving 11 bases between. This CDR3 comprises 14 residues. As DNA, the CDR3 is TGTGCCAGCAGTTACGACCTTAGGGGCAATGAGCAGTTCTTC. It codes for CASSYDLRGNEQFF.